The present T cell receptor beta chain was sequenced within a study of blood T cell repertoires in COVID-19. Study in general: COVID-19 samples collected from the United States, Italy and Spain covered acute and convalescent phases.

The method was immunoSEQ multiplex PCR; TCRdb's version includes in-frame clones alone and lacks a portion of them. Found here are tens of thousands of clones, more than 75% of them singletons; the top ten hold about 19%. The specimen was peripheral blood. The receptor comes from a human donor in a cohort sampled during active COVID-19.

This CDR3 is CASSVASGTGNTIYF. In DNA, the CDR3 is TGTGCCAGCAGCGTAGCTTCGGGAACTGGAAACACCATATATTTT. The chain carries TRBV9 and TRBJ1-3; unclear D gene. Trimming removed 0 bases from V and 2 bases from J, with 9 bases in between. Germline assignment: CDR1 SGDLS and CDR2 YYNGEE. The CDR3 sequence is 15 residues long.